Presented here are 2 T cell receptor beta chains from one specimen sequenced in a study of memory CD8 T cells in hepatitis C reinfection. Time point noted: late/post reinfection, 12 to 24 weeks after detection. TCR sequencing was done directly ex vivo on sorted cells, without expansion in vitro. Some clones are missing from TCRdb's copy, which holds only in-frame ones; the method was immunoSEQ multiplex PCR. Here the sample spans about 46,000 clones, approximately 92% being singletons. Sequenced input: naive CD8+ T cells sorted from blood. Source of these receptors: a man aged 18 to 30 with hepatitis C virus infection.

The V gene is TRBV4-1, the J gene TRBJ2-5; D call uncertain. The germline CDR1 and CDR2 sequences are MGHRA and YSYEKL. The ends were cut back, 4 bases at V and 4 bases at J, with 13 bases in the middle. This CDR3 comprises 14 residues. The CDR3 reads CASSPARLVETQYF. The CDR3 nucleotides read TGCGCCAGCAGCCCGGCGCGCCTAGTAGAGACCCAGTACTTC.

The chain uses TRBV6-6 and TRBJ2-1, with D perhaps TRBD2 (6 bases). Trimming removed 6 bases from V and 4 bases from J, with 10 bases in between. Germline values: CDR1 MNHNY, CDR2 SVGAGI (reference sequence). The CDR3 has 13 amino acids. This CDR3 reads CASSPGRYNEQFF. DNA for the CDR3: TGTGCCAGCAGCCCCGGGAGATACAATGAGCAGTTCTTC.